The 4 T cell receptor beta chains given below trace back to one sample, sequenced in a study of T cell clonality in common variable immunodeficiency. Using immunoSEQ multiplex PCR, the repertoire was profiled, and TCRdb retains in-frame clones only, with some absent. The repertoire yields 40,000 to 60,000 clones, none seen only once; the top ten contain 1.8%. Input material: peripheral blood mononuclear cells. These receptors originate from a person aged 18 to 75 in good health.

This clone was seen ten or more times. The sequence runs out 3 residues before the end of the CDR3; the remainder is reconstructed from the germline J gene. The chain joins TRBV20-1 to TRBJ2-3, with 9 positions matching TRBD2. V lost 1 base, J lost 3 bases, and 5 bases stayed unmatched. Looked up from germline, CDR1 is DFQATT and CDR2 is SNEGSKA (reference sequence). The CDR3 runs to 15 residues. The DNA read from the CDR3 is TGCAGTGCTAGAGGGCGGACTAGCGCTACAGATACG. It is translated as CSARGRTSATDT. The entire CDR3 is CSARGRTSATDTQYF.

This clone has a count of ten or more. The CDR3 end lies 3 residues beyond the end of the read and is filled in from the germline J gene. The V and J genes are TRBV5-1 and TRBJ2-1; 11 nucleotides line up with TRBD2. The CDR3 is made up of 15 amino acids. Germline V CDR1 and CDR2: SGHRS, YFSETQ. The ends lost 3 bases at V and 1 base at J; junction bases unmatched: 0. This chain's CDR3 is CASSSSGRSYNEQFF. CDR3 DNA (partial): TGCGCCAGCAGCTCTAGCGGGAGGTCCTACAATGAG. The complete variable domain, with remaining parts taken from reference TRBV5-1 and TRBJ2-1, reads KAGVTQTPRYLIKTRGQQVTLSCSPISGHRSVSWYQQTPGQGLQFLFEYFSETQRNKGNFPGRFSGRQFSNSRSEMNVSTLELGDSALYLCASSSSGRSYNEQFFGPGTRLTVL.

Only a few counts were recorded for this clone. The observed sequence ends 3 residues before the CDR3 terminus, with the missing tail filled in from the germline J gene. V and J are TRBV7-2 and TRBJ1-3; TRBD1 matches at 10 bases. J lost 2 bases, V lost 5 bases, and 3 bases had no gene match. Per germline, CDR1 SGHTA and CDR2 FQGNSA. The CDR3 is 15 residues long. This CDR3 reads CASSQDRGPGNTIYF. The DNA read from the CDR3 is TGTGCCAGCAGCCAAGACAGGGGGCCTGGAAACACC.

This clone was found many times. The CDR3 loop reads CASSLEWRFEQYF. CDR3 DNA, as far as it was read: TGCGCCAGCAGCTTAGAATGGCGGTTCGAG. This chain connects TRBV5-1 to TRBJ2-7; D call uncertain. The CDR3 is cut off 3 residues early in the read; its end comes from the germline J gene. The germline CDR1 and CDR2 sequences are SGHRS and YFSETQ. Trimming left V 2 bases short and J 6 bases short, with 12 bases between. This CDR3 comprises 13 residues.